Sequencing of this T cell receptor beta chain was carried out in a study of response to subunit inactivated influenza vaccine. The V gene's germline CDR1 is DFQATT and CDR2 SNEGSKA (reference sequence). Losses at the gene ends were 5 bases for V and 0 bases for J; bases not matched to a gene: 3. The CDR3 contains 13 residues. TCRdb passed the RT-PCR reads through MiXCR, listing each CDR3 protein once. The data contain around 790,000 distinct CDR3 sequences, 21% of them singletons. The origin of this receptor is a man aged 45 to 65 who received an inactivated influenza vaccine. Material: PBMCs from blood, obtained roughly 5 days after vaccination. The chain has TRBV20-1 and TRBJ2-7; TRBD2 matches 8 bases. The CDR3 DNA sequence: TGCAGTGCTGCTAGCGGGTCCTCCTACGAGCAGTACTTC. It translates to CSAASGSSYEQYF.